The 15 T cell receptor beta chains below all came from one sample that was sequenced in a study of blood T cell repertoires in COVID-19. The repertoire was sequenced with immunoSEQ multiplex PCR; TCRdb's copy has only in-frame clones and lacks some. The profile shows hundreds of thousands of clones, 70% to 90% of them singletons. Sequenced sample: PBMCs or T cells enriched from blood (not recorded which). These TCRs come from a woman aged 40 to 50 with acute COVID-19.

The V and J genes are TRBV7-9 and TRBJ1-4, with D hard to call. Germline CDR1 SEHNR, CDR2 FQNEAQ (reference sequence). The germline V and J ends were trimmed by 0 bases and 5 bases, with 10 bases remaining between them. This CDR3 spans 15 amino acids. This CDR3 reads CASSLAAGVNEKLFF. The CDR3 DNA follows: TGTGCCAGCAGCTTAGCGGCCGGGGTGAATGAAAAACTGTTTTTT.

The chain is built from TRBV19 and TRBJ1-6; no definite D call. CDR1 is LNHDA and CDR2 is SQIVND in the germline V gene (reference sequence). V lost 1 base, J lost 9 bases, and 7 bases lay in between. The CDR3 runs 13 residues. The CDR3 nucleotides are TGTGCCAGTAGTATAGGAGCGGCTTCACCCCTCCACTTT. This encodes CASSIGAASPLHF.

The chain carries TRBV5-4 and TRBJ2-5, with 13 bases aligning to TRBD2. This CDR3 is 16 amino acids long. Germline V CDR1 and CDR2: SGHNT, YYREEE (reference sequence). After removal of 4 bases from V and 3 bases from J, the junction contained 6 bases not matched to a gene. The CDR3 reads CASSIGTSGGEETQYF. The CDR3, as DNA: TGTGCCAGCAGCATTGGTACTAGCGGGGGGGAAGAGACCCAGTACTTC.

The chain uses TRBV2 and TRBJ1-5; D might be TRBD1 (6 bases). The CDR3 has 15 amino acids. Germline V gene sequence: CDR1 SNHLY, CDR2 FYNNEI. Deletions cut 7 bases from V and 3 bases from J, with 16 bases between. The CDR3 sequence: CASTRDTSPNQPQHF. The DNA for the CDR3 is TGTGCCAGCACCCGGGACACGTCCCCCAATCAGCCCCAGCATTTT.

The chain combines TRBV18 with TRBJ2-1; D is perhaps TRBD2 (5 bases). This CDR3 comprises 15 residues. The V end lost 2 bases, the J end lost 3 bases, and 11 bases lay between the germline ends. Germline V gene lookup returns CDR1 KGHSH and CDR2 LQKENI. In DNA, the CDR3 is TGTGCCAGCTCACCAGAACTAGGGATCTACAATGAGCAGTTCTTC. Translation: CASSPELGIYNEQFF. Complete variable domain (other parts from reference TRBV18 and TRBJ2-1): NAGVMQNPRHLVRRRGQEARLRCSPMKGHSHVYWYRQLPEEGLKFMVYLQKENIIDESGMPKERFSAEFPKEGPSILRIQQVVRGDSAAYFCASSPELGIYNEQFFGPGTRLTVL.

The V call is TRBV28, the J call TRBJ1-4; D uncertain. The CDR3 contains 15 residues. Trimming left V 1 base short and J 2 bases short, with 8 bases between. Germline CDR1 and CDR2: MDHEN and SYDVKM. The CDR3 coding sequence is TGTGCCAGCAGTTTATTCGGTTGGACTAATGAAAAACTGTTTTTT. This sequence encodes CASSLFGWTNEKLFF.

The chain is built from TRBV10-2 and TRBJ1-1; D perhaps matches TRBD1 (6 bases). The germline CDR1 and CDR2 sequences are WSHSY and SAAADI. V lost 7 bases and J 8 bases, leaving 23 bases between the germline ends. The CDR3 runs to 15 residues. This chain's CDR3 is CASTLIGAGAAEAFF. Written as DNA, the CDR3 is TGCGCCAGCACCCTAATAGGAGCAGGGGCCGCGGAAGCTTTCTTT.

This rearrangement joins TRBV20-1 to TRBJ1-1, with no clear D. CDR1 and CDR2 from the germline V gene are DFQATT and SNEGSKA (reference sequence). The CDR3 totals 11 residues. V shed 0 bases and J shed 8 bases, with 7 bases lying between them. DNA for the CDR3: TGCAGTGCTAGAGATCGGGGAGAAGCTTTCTTT. This encodes CSARDRGEAFF.

The V and J genes are TRBV28 and TRBJ2-6; possible D gene TRBD1, 5 bases. The V end lost 6 bases, the J end lost 0 bases, and 9 bases lay between the germline ends. The germline gives CDR1 MDHEN, CDR2 SYDVKM. CDR3 size: 15 residues. The CDR3 is CASRQAPSGANVLTF. The CDR3 bases are TGTGCCAGCAGACAGGCCCCCTCTGGGGCCAACGTCCTGACTTTC.

The V call is TRBV3-1 (or the pseudogene TRBV3-2), the J call TRBJ1-1; D is ambiguous. V shed 0 bases and J shed 0 bases, with 14 bases lying between them. This CDR3 region has 17 residues. CDR1 and CDR2 (germline): LGHDT, YNNKEL (reference sequence). The CDR3 DNA sequence: TGTGCCAGCAGCCAAGATCTCTCGGTGCCAATGAACACTGAAGCTTTCTTT. Encoded protein: CASSQDLSVPMNTEAFF.

The CDR3 is CASSFDRVHEQYF. CDR3 in DNA: TGTGCCAGCAGCTTCGACAGGGTCCACGAGCAGTACTTC. The rearrangement joins TRBV7-3 to TRBJ2-7; 7 positions agree with TRBD1. This CDR3 has 13 amino acids. J gave up 5 bases and V 3 bases, and 4 bases lay outside the gene matches. CDR1 and CDR2 from the germline V gene are SGHTA and FQGTGA.

In this sample, this clone turned up a few times. This CDR3 reads CAISDVTLRNQPQHF. CDR3 sequence (DNA): TGTGCCATCAGTGACGTAACCCTCAGAAATCAGCCCCAGCATTTT. The chain is built from TRBV10-3 and TRBJ1-5; D not certain. V was pared by 3 bases and J by 4 bases, with 13 bases between. The CDR3 totals 15 residues. CDR1 is ENHRY and CDR2 is SYGVKD in the germline V gene.

In its sample, this clone was seen many times. The chain joins TRBV11-2 to TRBJ2-1, with a weak D call TRBD1 (6 bases). V shed 6 bases and J shed 6 bases, with 18 bases lying between them. The germline V gene encodes CDR1 SGHAT and CDR2 FQNNGV. This CDR3 contains 15 residues. The CDR3 sequence is CASRYRDTLGNEQFF. For the CDR3, the DNA is TGTGCCAGCAGGTACCGGGACACCCTGGGCAATGAGCAGTTCTTC.

This sequence joins TRBV11-1 and TRBJ1-4; tentative D call: TRBD1 (5 bases). Per the germline V gene, CDR1 is SGHAT and CDR2 is FQDESV (reference sequence). This CDR3 region has 14 residues. The germline V and J ends were trimmed by 5 bases and 8 bases, with 15 bases remaining between them. DNA for the CDR3: TGTGCCAGCAGCCCAATGAGGAGGGGAGAAAAACTGTTTTTT. It codes for CASSPMRRGEKLFF.

The chain employs TRBV2 and TRBJ1-2, with D tentatively TRBD1 (6 bases). The CDR3 has 13 amino acids. The V gene's germline CDR1 is SNHLY and CDR2 FYNNEI. V was shortened by 7 bases and J by 4 bases, with 13 bases between the two germline ends. The CDR3 reads CASTAMTGYGYTF. CDR3 sequence (DNA): TGTGCCAGCACTGCAATGACAGGCTATGGCTACACCTTC.